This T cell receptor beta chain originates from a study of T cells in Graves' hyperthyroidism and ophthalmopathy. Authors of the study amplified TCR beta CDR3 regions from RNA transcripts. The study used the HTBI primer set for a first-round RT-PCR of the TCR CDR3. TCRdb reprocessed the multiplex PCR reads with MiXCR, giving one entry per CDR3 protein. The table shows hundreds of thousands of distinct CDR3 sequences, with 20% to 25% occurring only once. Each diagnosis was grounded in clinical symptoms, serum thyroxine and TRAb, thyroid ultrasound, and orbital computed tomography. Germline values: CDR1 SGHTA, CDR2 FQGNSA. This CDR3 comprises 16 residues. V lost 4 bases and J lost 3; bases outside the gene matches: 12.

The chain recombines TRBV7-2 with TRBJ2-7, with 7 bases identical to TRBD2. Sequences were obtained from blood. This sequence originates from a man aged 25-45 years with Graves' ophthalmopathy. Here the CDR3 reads CASSSSGSGFRYEQYF. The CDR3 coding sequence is TGTGCCAGCAGCTCTAGCGGTTCAGGTTTCCGCTACGAGCAGTACTTC.